Presented here are 29 T cell receptor beta chains from one specimen sequenced in a study of neurological immune-mediated disorders. TCRdb itself ran the 5' RACE reads through MiXCR, one entry per CDR3 protein. The table shows some 15,000 distinct CDR3 sequences, with about 3.6% occurring only once. Sequencing was done on a sample of CD8+ T cells from blood. Receptor source: a woman between 40 and 55 years old in good health.

This clonotype occurred many times. The chain is built from TRBV6-2 or TRBV6-3 and TRBJ2-2; D ambiguous. This CDR3 has 14 residues. Trimming took off 0 bases at V and 4 bases at J, with 6 bases between the two ends. Germline V gives CDR1 MNHEY, CDR2 SVGEGT. The CDR3 bases are TGTGCCAGCAGTTACTCCCTACTCACCGGGGAGCTGTTTTTT. Amino acids: CASSYSLLTGELFF.

This clonotype was detected ten times or more. The chain links TRBV27 to TRBJ1-2; no definite D call. CDR3 size: 14 residues. V was trimmed by 0 bases and J by 4 bases, leaving 9 bases between them. Germline assignment: CDR1 MNHEY and CDR2 SMNVEV (reference sequence). The CDR3 spells CASSLSGNPYGYTF. DNA for the CDR3: TGTGCCAGCAGTTTATCTGGGAATCCCTATGGCTACACCTTC.

This clonotype is judged medium-sized. This chain connects TRBV28 to TRBJ2-7; D remains ambiguous. CDR1 is MDHEN, CDR2 SYDVKM, per germline. CDR3 length equals 12 residues. V lost 2 bases, J lost 2 bases, and 4 bases lay in between. CDR3 sequence: CASSLATYEQYF. The CDR3 DNA sequence: TGTGCCAGCAGTTTAGCTACCTACGAGCAGTACTTC.

This clonotype was seen many times. V gene TRBV12-3 or TRBV12-4 combines with J gene TRBJ1-4; D gene uncertain. This CDR3 comprises 16 residues. Trimming left V 1 base short and J 8 bases short, with 17 bases between. CDR3 loop: CASSLEVGTLLEKLFF. DNA of the CDR3: TGTGCCAGCAGTTTAGAGGTGGGCACCCTTTTGGAAAAACTGTTTTTT.

The chain combines TRBV29-1 with TRBJ2-2; TRBD1 aligns across 10 bases. Germline CDR1 and CDR2: SQVTM and ANQGSEA. The CDR3 totals 17 residues. With V trimmed by 1 base and J by 6 bases, 11 bases remained unmatched. CDR3 DNA sequence: TGCAGCGTTGAAGGTGCCGCGGACAGGGGGTTGTCCGGGGAGCTGTTTTTT. This sequence encodes CSVEGAADRGLSGELFF.

This clonotype has ten or more counts. The genes are TRBV4-2 and TRBJ2-3; TRBD2 aligns across 8 bases. The germline gives CDR1 LGHNA, CDR2 YNFKEQ. CDR3 size: 16 residues. V lost 1 base and J lost 0; bases outside the gene matches: 3. The CDR3 region has the DNA TGTGCCAGCAGCCAAGGGCGGGAGGCTAGCACAGATACGCAGTATTTT. Protein sequence: CASSQGREASTDTQYF.

This clonotype appeared many times. V is TRBV28 and J is TRBJ2-1, with 8 positions matching TRBD2. CDR1 is MDHEN and CDR2 is SYDVKM in the germline V gene. V trimming: 8 bases; J trimming: 6 bases; junction bases outside the gene matches: 9. CDR3 size: 14 residues. CDR3: CASSGGREINEQFF. The CDR3 DNA reads TGTGCCAGCTCGGGGGGGCGGGAGATCAATGAGCAGTTCTTC.

The sample holds a few counts of this clonotype. The chain carries TRBV19 and TRBJ2-7, with TRBD2 identical over 10 bases. Germline V lookup: CDR1 LNHDA, CDR2 SQIVND (reference sequence). This CDR3 is built from 14 residues. The trim removed 2 bases at V and 4 bases at J, leaving 2 bases unmatched. The CDR3 nucleotides are TGTGCCAGTAGTATAACAGCGGGAGGGTACGAGCAGTACTTC. It specifies CASSITAGGYEQYF.

This clonotype was detected a few times. This chain joins TRBV6-1 and TRBJ2-1; maybe TRBD1 (5 bases). The germline V gene has CDR1 MNHNS and CDR2 SASEGT. V lost 6 bases to trimming and J lost 5 bases, with 11 bases between them. The CDR3 loop spans 13 amino acids. In DNA form, the CDR3 reads TGTGCCAGCAGCAAAAGGGGCCACAATGAGCAGTTCTTC. Translating it yields CASSKRGHNEQFF.

This clonotype was seen ten or more times. The J gene is TRBJ2-5, the V gene TRBV6-5, with D uncertain. Trimming left V 4 bases short and J 5 bases short, with 14 bases between. CDR1 is MNHEY and CDR2 is SVGAGI in the germline V gene. The CDR3 length is 14 residues. Here the CDR3 reads CASSSLSPWETQYF. CDR3 DNA: TGTGCCAGCAGTTCCCTCTCTCCCTGGGAGACCCAGTACTTC.

In its sample, this clonotype was seen many times. The chain carries TRBV11-2 and TRBJ2-7; TRBD2 matches at 7 bases. The CDR3 contains 16 residues. Trimming cost V 5 bases and J 0 bases; bases outside gene matches: 10. Germline values: CDR1 SGHAT, CDR2 FQNNGV. The CDR3, as DNA: TGTGCCAGCAGCGTGGCGAGCGGGGTACCCTCCTACGAGCAGTACTTC. Its translation: CASSVASGVPSYEQYF.

The table lists this clonotype with many counts. The CDR3 loop reads CASSPRPTGMNTEAFF. CDR3 bases: TGTGCCAGCAGCCCCCGACCGACAGGGATGAACACTGAAGCTTTCTTT. This chain links TRBV5-5 with TRBJ1-1; TRBD1 matches 7 bases. With 4 bases clipped from V and 0 bases from J, the junction kept 9 bases outside the gene matches. Per the germline V gene, CDR1 is SGHKS and CDR2 is YYEKEE (reference sequence). CDR3 length equals 16 residues.

This clonotype has at least ten counts. J is TRBJ2-7 and V is TRBV28; no reliable D call. This CDR3 is built from 11 residues. Germline V gene sequence: CDR1 MDHEN, CDR2 SYDVKM. Trimming left V 3 bases short and J 0 bases short, with 0 bases between. In nucleotides, the CDR3 is TGTGCCAGCAGTTTCTCCTACGAGCAGTACTTC. Its translation: CASSFSYEQYF.

This clonotype was counted ten times or more. The CDR3 protein is CSVEMGQPEAFF. Written as DNA, the CDR3 is TGCAGCGTTGAGATGGGACAACCTGAAGCTTTCTTT. The chain carries TRBV29-1 and TRBJ1-1; maybe TRBD1 (6 bases). Trimming stripped 3 bases from V and 6 bases from J, with 11 bases between. Germline lookup yields CDR1 SQVTM and CDR2 ANQGSEA. This CDR3 has 12 amino acids.

In its sample, this clonotype was seen many times. The V gene is TRBV7-9, the J gene TRBJ2-1, with D tentatively TRBD1 (5 bases). Per germline, CDR1 SEHNR and CDR2 FQNEAQ (reference sequence). This CDR3 contains 19 residues. The V end was cut by 5 bases, the J end by 4 bases, with 27 bases between. This CDR3 reads CASSPTRHFQGKRYNEQFF. CDR3 coding DNA: TGTGCCAGCAGCCCGACGAGACACTTCCAGGGAAAGAGGTACAATGAGCAGTTCTTC. Full variable domain (missing parts from reference TRBV7-9 and TRBJ2-1): DTGVSQNPRHKITKRGQNVTFRCDPISEHNRLYWYRQTLGQGPEFLTYFQNEAQLEKSRLLSDRFSAERPKGSFSTLEIQRTEQGDSAMYLCASSPTRHFQGKRYNEQFFGPGTRLTVL.

The table lists this clonotype with many counts. The chain links TRBV27 to TRBJ1-1; D might be TRBD1 (5 bases). Germline CDR1 is MNHEY and CDR2 is SMNVEV (reference sequence). Trimming took off 3 bases at V and 6 bases at J, with 8 bases between the two ends. This CDR3 is built from 12 residues. CDR3 region: CASSFGGAEAFF. The CDR3 DNA reads as TGTGCCAGCAGTTTTGGGGGGGCTGAAGCTTTCTTT.

This clonotype was detected ten times or more. V is TRBV28 and J is TRBJ2-3; possibly TRBD2 for D (5 bases). The CDR3 has 17 residues. From germline, CDR1 is MDHEN and CDR2 SYDVKM. Trimming shortened V by 6 bases and J by 0 bases, and 19 bases separated the two germline ends. DNA for the CDR3: TGTGCCAGCAGCTTCCCACCCCGGGTAGCGAGCACAGATACGCAGTATTTT. Its protein is CASSFPPRVASTDTQYF.

This clonotype was detected ten times or more. This rearrangement joins TRBV10-3 to TRBJ1-6, with D perhaps matching TRBD1 (5 bases). Germline CDR1 is ENHRY and CDR2 is SYGVKD. V was shortened by 0 bases and J by 7 bases, with 7 bases between the two germline ends. This CDR3 has 14 residues. Here the CDR3 reads CAISESGPNSPLHF. As DNA, the CDR3 is TGTGCCATCAGTGAGTCGGGACCAAATTCACCCCTCCACTTT.

This clonotype showed up many times. This chain joins TRBV7-9 and TRBJ2-1; D may be TRBD1 (6 bases). CDR1 and CDR2 (germline): SEHNR, FQNEAQ (reference sequence). The CDR3 sequence is 13 residues long. Trimming took 2 bases from V and 8 from J, leaving 10 bases between them. CDR3 sequence: CASSLQGGDEQFF. The DNA for the CDR3 is TGTGCCAGCAGCTTACAAGGGGGAGATGAGCAGTTCTTC.

The sample holds many counts of this clonotype. The chain links TRBV20-1 to TRBJ2-2, with TRBD2 identical over 10 bases. The CDR3 is made up of 18 amino acids. V lost 0 bases to trimming and J lost 1 base; unmatched junction nucleotides: 8. The germline V gene encodes CDR1 DFQATT and CDR2 SNEGSKA (reference sequence). The CDR3 loop reads CSARDLLAGPENTGELFF. The CDR3 coding sequence is TGCAGTGCTAGAGATCTACTAGCGGGGCCTGAGAACACCGGGGAGCTGTTTTTT.

Ten or more counts support this clonotype. V gene TRBV3-1 combines with J gene TRBJ2-7; tentatively, D is TRBD2 (6 bases). V dropped 5 bases and J dropped 1 base, with 15 bases sitting between them. Germline values: CDR1 LGHDT, CDR2 YNNKEL (reference sequence). This CDR3 is 15 amino acids long. The CDR3 DNA reads TGTGCCAGCAGCGAAGGAAGCGGGCCTTCCTACGAGCAGTACTTC. Translation gives CASSEGSGPSYEQYF.

The table lists this clonotype with a few counts. This chain links TRBV7-8 with TRBJ2-5, with a possible D match to TRBD2 (5 bases). V shed 4 bases and J shed 5 bases, with 26 bases lying between them. There are 18 residues in the CDR3. The V gene's germline CDR1 is SGHVS and CDR2 FQNEAQ. The CDR3 region has the DNA TGTGCCAGCAGCTCCGAATTAGTGGGAGCCGGCGTTTGGGAGACCCAGTACTTC. Translation gives CASSSELVGAGVWETQYF.

In its sample, this clonotype was seen many times. The rearrangement links TRBV5-1 to TRBJ2-1; 8 nucleotides align to TRBD1. Germline CDR1 is SGHRS and CDR2 is YFSETQ. The CDR3 consists of 15 residues. V was clipped by 3 bases and J by 3 bases; unmatched bases: 5. The CDR3 sequence is CASSSGQGYYNEQFF. CDR3 DNA: TGCGCCAGCAGCTCCGGACAGGGCTACTACAATGAGCAGTTCTTC.

In this sample, this clonotype turned up many times. V is TRBV29-1 and J is TRBJ2-1, with D tentatively TRBD1 or TRBD2 (5 bases each). Deletions cut 4 bases from V and 7 bases from J, with 5 bases between. The CDR3 is 10 residues long. The germline CDR1 and CDR2 sequences are SQVTM and ANQGSEA. CDR3 sequence reads: CSVGGNEQFF. In nucleotides, the CDR3 is TGCAGCGTTGGGGGGAATGAGCAGTTCTTC.

This clonotype was recorded many times. V is TRBV7-2 and J is TRBJ2-7; the D is unclear. Trimming cost V 1 base and J 2 bases, with 9 bases left between them. CDR1 is SGHTA, CDR2 FQGNSA, per germline. This CDR3 region has 14 residues. This CDR3 is CASSLGLVTYEQYF. CDR3 in DNA: TGTGCCAGCAGCTTAGGTCTAGTTACCTACGAGCAGTACTTC.

There are many counts of this clonotype. This rearrangement joins TRBV20-1 to TRBJ1-1, with a weak D call TRBD1 (6 bases). V was pared by 0 bases and J by 3 bases, with 11 bases between. This CDR3 is built from 14 residues. Germline CDR1 reads DFQATT; CDR2 reads SNEGSKA (reference sequence). CDR3 in amino acids: CSAREGDRYTEAFF. The CDR3 DNA is TGCAGTGCTAGAGAAGGAGACAGGTACACTGAAGCTTTCTTT.

In this sample, this clonotype is medium-sized. This chain uses TRBV7-2 with TRBJ2-1; weak D call: TRBD1 (6 bases). Germline V gene data show CDR1 as SGHTA and CDR2 as FQGNSA. CDR3 size: 15 residues. V was shortened by 1 base and J by 9 bases, with 16 bases between the two germline ends. The CDR3 loop reads CASSLGLGQGTEQFF. Written as DNA, the CDR3 is TGTGCCAGCAGCTTAGGCCTCGGGCAGGGGACTGAGCAGTTCTTC.

Judged by abundance, this clonotype is medium-sized. The chain carries TRBV29-1 and TRBJ2-7; TRBD2 matches 9 bases. Germline loops: CDR1 SQVTM, CDR2 ANQGSEA. The V and J ends lost 4 bases and 0 bases, in that order; junction bases with no gene match: 1. The CDR3 has 13 residues. The CDR3 nucleotides are TGCAGCGTTGCGACTAGCGGCTCCTACGAGCAGTACTTC. Translated, it gives CSVATSGSYEQYF.

There are many counts of this clonotype. The genes are TRBV5-1 and TRBJ2-2, with TRBD2 matching over 10 bases. CDR1 is SGHRS and CDR2 is YFSETQ in the germline V gene. V lost 3 bases and J lost 4; bases outside the gene matches: 6. The CDR3 covers 16 residues. The CDR3, as DNA: TGCGCCAGCAGCTCAGAGCGGGAGGGTATCACCGGGGAGCTGTTTTTT. It translates to CASSSEREGITGELFF.